This passage covers 7 T cell receptor beta chains from one sample sequenced in a study of CD8 T cells in Susac syndrome. A quantity of roughly 0.5 to 1 ug RNA underwent reverse transcription using random hexamers. TCRdb redid the calling of the immunoSEQ multiplex PCR reads with MiXCR, one entry per CDR3 protein. Here the sample spans more than 200,000 distinct CDR3 sequences, roughly 93% being singletons. Sequenced material: CD4+ T cells from PBMCs. All receptors come from a human donor with Susac syndrome.

This chain connects TRBV20-1 to TRBJ1-6; TRBD1 might be the D (5 bases). V lost 1 base and J lost 0, with 13 bases in between. CDR1 and CDR2 (germline): DFQATT, SNEGSKA (reference sequence). This CDR3 contains 17 residues. In DNA form, the CDR3 reads TGCAGTGCTAGAGCGGTTCGGGGCTTCTCCTATAATTCACCCCTCCACTTT. Encoded protein: CSARAVRGFSYNSPLHF.

The CDR3 nucleotides are TGTGCCAGCAGCCCGACAGGGGCCCTAAGGGCAGATACGCAGTATTTT. Translating it yields CASSPTGALRADTQYF. The gene calls are TRBV11-2 and TRBJ2-3; TRBD1 matches at 8 bases. The CDR3 runs to 16 residues. CDR1 and CDR2 from the germline V gene are SGHAT and FQNNGV. V trimming: 5 bases; J trimming: 4 bases; junction bases outside the gene matches: 11.

The rearrangement uses TRBV30 and TRBJ2-4; TRBD2 agrees at 7 bases. Germline lookup yields CDR1 GTSNPN and CDR2 SVGIG (reference sequence). V was pared by 4 bases and J by 0 bases, with 18 bases of the junction left unmatched. CDR3 size: 19 residues. The CDR3 reads CAWNGLRGSTELAKNIQYF. CDR3 nucleotide sequence: TGTGCCTGGAATGGGTTGCGGGGGTCAACCGAGTTAGCCAAAAACATTCAGTACTTC.

The chain uses TRBV7-2 and TRBJ1-4; perhaps TRBD1 as D (5 bases). Germline V gene sequence: CDR1 SGHTA, CDR2 FQGNSA. V lost 5 bases, J lost 8 bases, and 9 bases lay in between. This CDR3 is 12 amino acids long. The DNA for the CDR3 is TGTGCCAGCAGCCCCGGGGGAGAAAAACTGTTTTTT. It encodes CASSPGGEKLFF.

This rearrangement joins TRBV5-1 to TRBJ1-1, with D maybe TRBD1 (5 bases). Germline V CDR1 and CDR2: SGHRS, YFSETQ. V lost 0 bases to trimming and J lost 1 base, with 10 bases between them. The CDR3 sequence is 15 residues long. The chain's CDR3 is CASSLEAGRNTEAFF. For the CDR3, the DNA is TGCGCCAGCAGCTTGGAAGCAGGGCGGAACACTGAAGCTTTCTTT.

A single count supports this clonotype. CDR3 bases: TGTGCCAGCACCCGGGACAGGGGATACGAGCAGTACTTC. This gives the protein CASTRDRGYEQYF. V is TRBV6-6 and J is TRBJ2-7; 10 positions agree with TRBD1. CDR1 and CDR2 from the germline V gene are MNHNY and SVGAGI (reference sequence). V dropped 7 bases and J dropped 4; count of bases not matched to a gene: 4. The CDR3 spans 13 residues.

The chain has TRBV12-3 or TRBV12-4 and TRBJ2-1; weak D call: TRBD2 (6 bases). Between the trimmed V and J ends, which lost 6 bases and 12 bases, there was a span of 18 bases. CDR3 length equals 13 residues. DNA for the CDR3: TGTGCCAGCAGGCCCCTAGCGACGGGAGCGCAGTTCTTC. Encoded protein: CASRPLATGAQFF.